Following are 10 T cell receptor beta chains from one sample sequenced in a study of T-cell memory formation after mild COVID-19. Using its own MiXCR run on the 5' RACE reads, TCRdb lists one record per CDR3 protein. The data contain 240,000 or so distinct CDR3 sequences, 8% to 9.5% of them singletons. The sample comprised PBMCs or a T cell subset sorted from them (not recorded which). These receptors were collected from a man aged 18 to 35 who had mild COVID-19 (a few samples of this study predate the infection). Cell type and time point are not known.

This clonotype has just a few counts. The rearrangement uses TRBV5-6 and TRBJ1-4; D gene unclear. Per the germline V gene, CDR1 is SGHDT and CDR2 is YYEEEE. V was clipped by 4 bases and J by 0 bases, with 13 bases between them. The CDR3 runs to 16 residues. The CDR3 nucleotides are TGTGCCAGCAGCCCAGGAATAGGAGCAACTAATGAAAAACTGTTTTTT. Protein: CASSPGIGATNEKLFF.

This clonotype was observed a handful of times. The rearrangement links TRBV12-3 or TRBV12-4 to TRBJ1-5; D is unclear. Between the trimmed V and J ends, which lost 1 base and 0 bases, there was a span of 13 bases. The CDR3 consists of 17 residues. CDR3 DNA sequence: TGTGCCAGCAGTTTAGGTTGGCAGTCAAATAGCAATCAGCCCCAGCATTTT. Its protein product is CASSLGWQSNSNQPQHF.

This clonotype was seen more than once but under ten times. The rearrangement joins TRBV5-6 to TRBJ2-3; 8 nucleotides match TRBD2. The CDR3 has 15 amino acids. Per germline, CDR1 SGHDT and CDR2 YYEEEE. V lost 0 bases to trimming and J lost 5 bases; unmatched junction nucleotides: 5. CDR3 nucleotide sequence: TGTGCCAGCAGCTTGGGTTTAGCGGGGCAAGATACGCAGTATTTT. Its translation: CASSLGLAGQDTQYF.

The chain has TRBV12-3 or TRBV12-4 and TRBJ2-7, with D maybe TRBD2 (6 bases). With 3 bases removed from V and 3 bases from J, the gap between germline ends came to 12 bases. CDR3 length: 14 residues. CDR3 residues: CASSFIVGGYEQYF. The CDR3 region has the DNA TGTGCCAGCAGTTTTATTGTCGGGGGCTACGAGCAGTACTTC.

This clonotype was detected many times. The chain employs TRBV4-3 and TRBJ2-5; D is uncertain. The germline V gene encodes CDR1 LGHNA and CDR2 YSLEER. The CDR3 contains 15 residues. Trimming stripped 0 bases from V and 1 base from J, with 9 bases between. The CDR3 spells CASSQDWQRQETQYF. The CDR3 nucleotides are TGCGCCAGCAGCCAAGACTGGCAGCGCCAAGAGACCCAGTACTTC.

This clonotype has just a few counts. The V and J genes are TRBV6-2 or TRBV6-3 and TRBJ2-2; D gene ambiguous. Trimming pared 2 bases from V and 9 bases from J, leaving 7 bases between. Per the germline V gene, CDR1 is MNHEY and CDR2 is SVGEGT. This CDR3 has 12 residues. In DNA form, the CDR3 reads TGTGCCAGCAGTTACGATGGACGGGAGCTGTTTTTT. Translating it yields CASSYDGRELFF.

In its sample, this clonotype was seen many times. The genes are TRBV7-3 and TRBJ2-3; D not certain. Germline V gene sequence: CDR1 SGHTA, CDR2 FQGTGA. The CDR3 totals 14 residues. V was shortened by 3 bases and J by 6 bases, with 13 bases between the two germline ends. Here the CDR3 DNA reads TGTGCCAGCAGCTTTACTGTGAGCTGGGATACGCAGTATTTT. The encoded protein is CASSFTVSWDTQYF.

V usage is TRBV4-1 and J usage is TRBJ1-3, with D perhaps TRBD1 (5 bases). V was clipped by 1 base and J by 3 bases, with 13 bases between them. Looked up from germline, CDR1 is MGHRA and CDR2 is YSYEKL. There are 16 residues in the CDR3. The CDR3 loop is CASSQAPTGYGNTIYF. The CDR3 nucleotides are TGCGCCAGCAGCCAAGCCCCTACAGGATATGGAAACACCATATATTTT.

This clonotype showed up many times. The rearrangement uses TRBV6-1 and TRBJ2-3, with D hard to call. The germline V gene has CDR1 MNHNS and CDR2 SASEGT. V was pared by 4 bases and J by 3 bases, with 17 bases between. This CDR3 comprises 16 residues. For the CDR3, the DNA is TGTGCCAGCAGTGGAAATCCGGGCCGTGAGACAGATACGCAGTATTTT. Translating it yields CASSGNPGRETDTQYF.

The rearrangement links TRBV24-1 to TRBJ1-2; a weak D match, TRBD1 (5 bases). V lost 7 bases and J 2 bases, leaving 7 bases between the germline ends. This CDR3 is built from 12 residues. CDR1 is KGHDR and CDR2 is SFDVKD in the germline V gene. The CDR3 sequence: CATSPGNYGYTF. The CDR3 nucleotides read TGTGCCACCAGCCCAGGGAACTATGGCTACACCTTC.